The clone carrying this T cell receptor beta chain appeared a few times. The antigen is not known. The data originate from a study of T-cell memory formation after mild COVID-19. Whole-study context: TCR clusters were mostly donor specific.

The germline V and J ends were trimmed by 2 bases and 5 bases, with 13 bases remaining between them. CDR3 length: 14 residues. Study-level findings and limits: Some responding clones appeared in pre-infection memory, suggesting cross-reactive memory joined. CM and EM subsets held most contracting CD4+ clones; EMRA held CD8+ ones.

UMIs and sample barcodes were carried by the TCR alpha and TCR beta cDNA libraries that 5'RACE produced using constant-segment primers. TCRdb re-analysed the 5' RACE reads in MiXCR, keeping a single row per CDR3 protein. The sample shows about 350,000 distinct CDR3 sequences, under 30% of them seen only once. The clonotype originates from an adult woman who had mild COVID-19 (a few samples of this study predate the infection). Cell type and time point are not known. Specimen: PBMCs or a T cell subset sorted from them (not recorded which). The V call is TRBV12-3 or TRBV12-4, the J call TRBJ2-7, with D unclear. The CDR3 sequence: CASSLWQARNEQYF. The CDR3 region has the DNA TGTGCCAGCAGTTTATGGCAAGCTCGTAACGAGCAGTACTTC.